Below, 10 T cell receptor beta chains from the same sample are listed, as sequenced in a study of Ad26.COV2.S vaccination and SARS-CoV-2 variants. Here immunoSEQ multiplex PCR was the method, and the copy in TCRdb shows in-frame clones only, minus some. In the table there are some 460,000 clones, 80% to 90% of which are singletons. Treatment noted: some 20 received Ad26.COV2.S at low or high dose, single or two shots; a few received placebo; per-sample allocation not given. Day 63 after the first vaccine or placebo injection was the time point for sampling. Sequences were derived from peripheral blood, sampled in a trial of Ad26.COV2.S vaccine versus placebo. Receptor source: a person aged 18-65 years who received the Ad26.COV2.S COVID-19 vaccine or a placebo.

As concerns this clone: The same CDR3 is also encoded by other DNA sequences in this sample. CDR3 sequence: CASSTTGTEAFF. In nucleotides, the CDR3 is TGTGCCAGCAGTACGACGGGAACTGAAGCTTTCTTT. This chain connects TRBV12-3 or TRBV12-4 to TRBJ1-1; D uncertain. Trimming removed 5 bases from V and 5 bases from J, with 9 bases in between. The CDR3 covers 12 residues.

The chain uses TRBV27 and TRBJ2-1; unclear D gene. CDR3 length equals 13 residues. Between the trimmed V and J ends, which lost 2 bases and 8 bases, there was a span of 10 bases. CDR1 and CDR2 (germline): MNHEY, SMNVEV (reference sequence). The CDR3 loop reads CASSLGDSYEQFF. As DNA, the CDR3 is TGTGCCAGCAGTTTAGGGGATTCTTATGAGCAGTTCTTC.

CDR3 coding DNA: TGTGCCAGCACCGGGGGGCTAGCGGGGTCGAGCGGGGAGCTGTTTTTT. Translating gives CASTGGLAGSSGELFF. The rearrangement joins TRBV9 to TRBJ2-2, with TRBD2 matching 9 bases. CDR1 and CDR2 from the germline V gene are SGDLS and YYNGEE. CDR3 length: 16 residues. V shed 6 bases, J shed 7 bases, and the junction held 13 bases outside the gene matches.

The V call is TRBV2, the J call TRBJ2-3, with 7 nucleotides matching TRBD2. From germline, CDR1 is SNHLY and CDR2 FYNNEI. The CDR3 is 14 amino acids. With 5 bases clipped from V and 0 bases from J, the junction kept 2 bases outside the gene matches. The CDR3 is CASSILASTDTQYF. CDR3 DNA: TGTGCCAGCAGTATACTAGCGAGCACAGATACGCAGTATTTT.

The rearrangement joins TRBV7-2 to TRBJ1-4; no clear D gene. From germline, CDR1 is SGHTA and CDR2 FQGNSA. V gave up 5 bases and J gave up 7 bases, with 17 bases separating them. This CDR3 has 15 residues. The CDR3 region has the DNA TGTGCCAGCAGCCCCCATGGCTCGAGGGTTGAAAAACTGTTTTTT. It translates to CASSPHGSRVEKLFF.

The chain recombines TRBV28 with TRBJ1-2; D is unclear. Germline V gives CDR1 MDHEN, CDR2 SYDVKM. With 6 bases removed from V and 7 bases from J, the gap between germline ends came to 9 bases. The CDR3 has 11 amino acids. In nucleotides, the CDR3 is TGTGCCAGCAGCCTGGGTAGTGGCTACACCTTC. It specifies CASSLGSGYTF.

This clone came up a few times. This chain connects TRBV5-4 to TRBJ2-1; 13 bases line up with TRBD2. CDR1 and CDR2 (germline): SGHNT, YYREEE (reference sequence). Trimming took 4 bases from V and 5 from J; bases not matched to a gene: 9. The CDR3 covers 17 residues. DNA for the CDR3: TGTGCCAGCAGCCCCAACGCCGGGACTAGCGGGAACAATGAGCAGTTCTTC. As protein: CASSPNAGTSGNNEQFF.

The rearrangement uses TRBV28 and TRBJ2-6; 7 nucleotides match TRBD1. J gave up 1 base and V 2 bases, and 8 bases lay outside the gene matches. The CDR3 covers 18 residues. Germline lookup yields CDR1 MDHEN and CDR2 SYDVKM. DNA for the CDR3: TGTGCCAGCAGTTTAACTGGGACAGCGTCTTCTGGGGCCAACGTCCTGACTTTC. This translates into CASSLTGTASSGANVLTF.

This sequence joins TRBV10-3 and TRBJ1-6; a possible D gene is TRBD1 (5 bases). Trimming stripped 0 bases from V and 8 bases from J, with 8 bases between. The CDR3 spans 14 residues. The germline gives CDR1 ENHRY, CDR2 SYGVKD. The CDR3 sequence is CAISESGRDSPLHF. Written as DNA, the CDR3 is TGTGCCATCAGTGAGTCTGGCAGGGATTCACCCCTCCACTTT.

J is TRBJ2-7 and V is TRBV4-2; TRBD1 matches at 7 bases. The CDR3 contains 17 residues. V lost 0 bases and J lost 3; bases outside the gene matches: 11. CDR1 and CDR2 from the germline V gene are LGHNA and YNFKEQ. Written as DNA, the CDR3 is TGTGCCAGCAGCCAAGAGGGTTCCAGGGGGTATCTCTACGAGCAGTACTTC. This translates into CASSQEGSRGYLYEQYF.